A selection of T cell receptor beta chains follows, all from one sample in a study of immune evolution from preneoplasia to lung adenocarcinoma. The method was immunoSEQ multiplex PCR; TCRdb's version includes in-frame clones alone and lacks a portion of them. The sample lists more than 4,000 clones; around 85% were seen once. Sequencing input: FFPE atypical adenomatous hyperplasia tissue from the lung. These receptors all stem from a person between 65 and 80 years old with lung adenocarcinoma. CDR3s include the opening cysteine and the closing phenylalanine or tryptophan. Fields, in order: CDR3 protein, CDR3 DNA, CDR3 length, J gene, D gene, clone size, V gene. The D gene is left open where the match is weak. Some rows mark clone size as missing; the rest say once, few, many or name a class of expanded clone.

cdr3_aa: CASSESQGVSPDTEAFF
cdr3_nt: TGTGCCAGCAGCGAATCACAGGGGGTCTCGCCAGACACTGAAGCTTTCTTT
cdr3_length: 17
j_call: TRBJ1-1
d_call: TRBD1
clone_size: -
v_call: TRBV7-2

cdr3_aa: CAWSGLNTEAFF
cdr3_nt: TGTGCCTGGAGTGGGCTAAACACTGAAGCTTTCTTT
cdr3_length: 12
j_call: TRBJ1-1
d_call: -
clone_size: -
v_call: TRBV30

cdr3_aa: CASRGGQHTGELFF
cdr3_nt: TGTGCCAGCAGAGGGGGACAGCACACCGGGGAGCTGTTTTTT
cdr3_length: 14
j_call: TRBJ2-2
d_call: TRBD1
clone_size: -
v_call: TRBV6-5

cdr3_aa: CASGQVNYGYTF
cdr3_nt: TGTGCCAGCGGACAGGTGAACTATGGCTACACCTTC
cdr3_length: 12
j_call: TRBJ1-2
d_call: TRBD1
clone_size: -
v_call: TRBV2

cdr3_aa: CASSLVLTSGMNEQFF
cdr3_nt: TGTGCCAGCAGCTTGGTCCTGACTAGCGGGATGAATGAGCAGTTCTTC
cdr3_length: 16
j_call: TRBJ2-1
d_call: TRBD2
clone_size: -
v_call: TRBV5-6

cdr3_aa: CASSDYDRGRDTEQFF
cdr3_nt: TGTGCCAGCAGTGACTATGACCGCGGGAGGGATACTGAGCAGTTCTTC
cdr3_length: 16
j_call: TRBJ2-1
d_call: TRBD2
clone_size: -
v_call: TRBV6-4

cdr3_aa: CASSQAGGFDNEQFF
cdr3_nt: TGCGCCAGCAGCCAGGCGGGTGGTTTCGACAATGAGCAGTTCTTC
cdr3_length: 15
j_call: TRBJ2-1
d_call: -
clone_size: -
v_call: TRBV4-1

cdr3_aa: CASSLGQPNYGYTF
cdr3_nt: TGTGCCAGCAGCTTGGGACAACCTAACTATGGCTACACCTTC
cdr3_length: 14
j_call: TRBJ1-2
d_call: -
clone_size: -
v_call: TRBV5-4

cdr3_aa: CSVWGGESGYTF
cdr3_nt: TGCAGCGTTTGGGGAGGGGAGAGCGGCTACACCTTC
cdr3_length: 12
j_call: TRBJ1-2
d_call: -
clone_size: once
v_call: TRBV29-1

cdr3_aa: CASSQVGLAGVEQYF
cdr3_nt: TGCGCCAGCAGCCAAGTGGGTCTAGCGGGAGTCGAGCAGTACTTC
cdr3_length: 15
j_call: TRBJ2-7
d_call: TRBD2
clone_size: -
v_call: TRBV4-1

cdr3_aa: CSVEDRASEQFF
cdr3_nt: TGCAGCGTTGAAGATAGGGCCAGTGAGCAGTTCTTC
cdr3_length: 12
j_call: TRBJ2-1
d_call: -
clone_size: -
v_call: TRBV29-1

cdr3_aa: CASGSGGNEQFF
cdr3_nt: TGTGCCAGCGGGAGCGGGGGCAATGAGCAGTTCTTC
cdr3_length: 12
j_call: TRBJ2-1
d_call: TRBD2
clone_size: once
v_call: TRBV7-6

cdr3_aa: CATSHFPMGARLDGYTF
cdr3_nt: TGTGCCACCAGCCACTTCCCCATGGGGGCCCGTCTCGATGGCTACACCTTC
cdr3_length: 17
j_call: TRBJ1-2
d_call: -
clone_size: once
v_call: TRBV15

cdr3_aa: CASSQTQGRNEQFF
cdr3_nt: TGCGCCAGCAGCCAAACGCAGGGTCGCAATGAGCAGTTCTTC
cdr3_length: 14
j_call: TRBJ2-1
d_call: -
clone_size: -
v_call: TRBV4-1

cdr3_aa: CASKEGSEQFF
cdr3_nt: TGTGCCAGTAAGGAGGGAAGTGAGCAGTTCTTC
cdr3_length: 11
j_call: TRBJ2-1
d_call: -
clone_size: -
v_call: TRBV19